This T cell receptor (beta chain) was sequenced for a study of blood T cell repertoires in COVID-19. As for the study in general: COVID-19 samples collected from the United States, Italy and Spain covered acute and convalescent phases.

As processed by the authors: Reference gene primer amplification gave estimated nucleated cell counts. Clones were sequenced by immunoSEQ multiplex PCR, and TCRdb holds only the in-frame ones, with some missing. That table supplies the V and J calls and clone size; D and trimming were determined from the DNA. Of hundreds of thousands of clones listed, about 85% are singletons. V dropped 2 bases and J dropped 7; count of bases not matched to a gene: 14. The CDR3 is 17 residues long. Germline values: CDR1 SGHRS, CDR2 YFSETQ. The sample comprised peripheral blood. This clonotype was sampled from a woman aged 18-29 years with acute or convalescent COVID-19. The rearrangement joins TRBV5-1 to TRBJ1-1, with 10 bases matching TRBD1. The CDR3 region is CASSFTGTGEGQGEAFF. CDR3 nucleotide sequence: TGCGCCAGCAGCTTCACCGGGACAGGGGAGGGTCAGGGTGAAGCTTTCTTT.